The 29 T cell receptor beta chains given below trace back to one sample, sequenced in a study of T-cell reconstitution after alpha-beta-depleted transplantation in children (TCRdb year 2016). This sample's treatment or condition label indicates: allogeneic hematopoietic cell transplantation with graft depleted of TCRalphabeta T cells and CD19 B cells. Preparation of the library involved PCR. The sequencer listed for this sample is Illumina HiSeq 2500. TCR library preparation used molecular barcoding, with unique molecular identifiers applied to normalize quantification of the TCRbeta repertoire. TCRdb's own reprocessing of the public reads used fastp at Q25 and MiXCR and kept productive beta chains. Rows merge per CDR3 protein into single entries with the most common DNA and genes. Here the sample has about 300,000 distinct CDR3 sequences; 9.5% to 13% occur a single time. The top ten clonotypes cover less than 8% of the sample.

The starting material was PBMCs, obtained before TCRalphabeta/CD19-depleted stem cell transplant. The receptor set was obtained from a boy younger than two with acute myeloid leukemia, due to receive a stem cell transplant.

The V and J genes are TRBV9 and TRBJ2-7, with 10 nucleotides matching TRBD1. The CDR3 length is 15 residues. V lost 1 base, J lost 1 base, and 2 bases stayed unmatched. Germline V gene sequence: CDR1 SGDLS, CDR2 YYNGEE. CDR3 sequence reads: CASSVWDRGSYEQYF. The CDR3 region has the DNA TGTGCCAGCAGCGTATGGGACAGGGGTTCCTACGAGCAGTACTTC. Complete variable domain (other parts from reference TRBV9 and TRBJ2-7): DSGVTQTPKHLITATGQRVTLRCSPRSGDLSVYWYQQSLDQGLQFLIQYYNGEERAKGNILERFSAQQFPDLHSELNLSSLELGDSALYFCASSVWDRGSYEQYFGPGTRLTVT.

This clonotype was seen repeatedly, ten times or more. V usage is TRBV7-2 and J usage is TRBJ2-7; D may correspond to TRBD1 or TRBD2 (5 bases each). V lost 0 bases and J 3 bases, leaving 15 bases between the germline ends. This CDR3 region has 16 residues. CDR1 is SGHTA and CDR2 is FQGNSA in the germline V gene. The CDR3 nucleotides read TGTGCCAGCAGCTTAGCCCCCGGGCCGGGGCTCTACGAGCAGTACTTC. As protein: CASSLAPGPGLYEQYF.

The V call is TRBV6-5, the J call TRBJ1-2; D is unresolved. CDR1 is MNHEY, CDR2 SVGAGI, per germline. CDR3 size: 13 residues. V lost 2 bases and J 3 bases, leaving 7 bases between the germline ends. The CDR3, as DNA: TGTGCCAGCAGTTACAAGGGAGACTATGGCTACACCTTC. Amino acids: CASSYKGDYGYTF.

This clonotype has a count of ten or more. The genes are TRBV12-3 or TRBV12-4 and TRBJ2-3, with 7 positions matching TRBD1. Germline trimming cut 4 bases from V and 3 bases from J; bases unmatched to any gene: 7. This CDR3 spans 15 amino acids. CDR3 loop: CASSSQGVRTDTQYF. DNA of the CDR3: TGTGCCAGCAGTTCCCAGGGGGTTAGGACAGATACGCAGTATTTT.

Points on this clonotype: One end of the junction fails to match germline, which may point to a read error. The chain recombines TRBV19 with TRBJ2-1; D is perhaps TRBD2 (6 bases). Germline-derived CDR1 and CDR2 are LNHDA and SQIVND (reference sequence). The CDR3 contains 12 residues. Here the CDR3 reads CASSIGGDDQFF. The CDR3 DNA reads TGTGCCAGTAGTATTGGAGGGGATGACCAGTTCTTC. The full variable domain, completed using reference TRBV19 and TRBJ2-1, is DGGITQSPKYLFRKEGQNVTLSCEQNLNHDAMYWYRQDPGQGLRLIYYSQIVNDFQKGDIAEGYSVSREKKESFPLTVTSAQKNPTAFYLCASSIGGDDQFFGPGTRLTVL.

The chain carries TRBV12-3 or TRBV12-4 and TRBJ2-5, with 7 bases fitting TRBD2. The junction had 9 bases not matched to a gene; V was cut back by 7 bases and J by 1 base. The CDR3 runs to 15 residues. In nucleotides, the CDR3 is TGTGCCAGCACCCTGGGTCTAGCGGCCCAAGAGACCCAGTACTTC. It specifies CASTLGLAAQETQYF.

This clonotype was seen ten or more times. The chain links TRBV7-9 to TRBJ2-1; the match to TRBD2 covers 11 bases. CDR3 length: 16 residues. The V segment lost 6 bases and the J segment 5 bases; nucleotides outside the gene matches: 9. The germline V gene has CDR1 SEHNR and CDR2 FQNEAQ (reference sequence). The CDR3 region has the DNA TGTGCCAGCAGTCGGTCTAGCGGGGGGAGTAACAATGAGCAGTTCTTC. This codes for CASSRSSGGSNNEQFF.

This clonotype came up many times. J is TRBJ2-2 and V is TRBV20-1; 8 bases align to TRBD2. The germline V gene has CDR1 DFQATT and CDR2 SNEGSKA (reference sequence). This CDR3 has 15 amino acids. V shed 5 bases, J shed 4 bases, and the junction held 9 bases outside the gene matches. DNA of the CDR3: TGCAGTGCTGGTCGGGGGGGCCGGATCACCGGGGAGCTGTTTTTT. Translated: CSAGRGGRITGELFF.

The chain employs TRBV19 and TRBJ2-5, with D possibly TRBD2 on 7 matching bases. The CDR3 is 18 amino acids. The germline V gene has CDR1 LNHDA and CDR2 SQIVND (reference sequence). V was cut by 2 bases and J by 1 base, with 20 bases left in between. Here the CDR3 reads CASSIRGGGAVFQETQYF. CDR3 nucleotide sequence: TGTGCCAGTAGTATAAGGGGGGGGGGAGCTGTTTTCCAAGAGACCCAGTACTTC.

This clonotype occurred many times. The V call is TRBV6-2 or TRBV6-3, the J call TRBJ2-6; D remains ambiguous. The CDR3 loop spans 15 amino acids. CDR1 is MNHEY, CDR2 SVGEGT, per germline. V was trimmed by 3 bases and J by 5 bases, leaving 11 bases between them. CDR3 bases: TGTGCCAGCAGTTATAGAACACTCTGGGCCAACGTCCTGACTTTC. Translation gives CASSYRTLWANVLTF.

This clonotype was counted at least ten times. The chain joins TRBV24-1 to TRBJ2-5; D unclear. With 4 bases removed from V and 1 base from J, the gap between germline ends came to 3 bases. Germline CDR1 and CDR2: KGHDR and SFDVKD. This CDR3 region has 12 residues. The CDR3 protein is CATSDRQETQYF. CDR3 bases: TGTGCCACCAGTGACCGCCAAGAGACCCAGTACTTC.

This clonotype was picked up many times. V gene TRBV7-9 combines with J gene TRBJ2-2; 8 nucleotides agree with TRBD2. The germline gives CDR1 SEHNR, CDR2 FQNEAQ (reference sequence). CDR3 size: 15 residues. Trimming removed 2 bases from V and 1 base from J; junction bases left unmatched: 0. The DNA of the CDR3 is TGTGCCAGCAGCTTAACTAGCGGGAACACCGGGGAGCTGTTTTTT. It encodes CASSLTSGNTGELFF.

The rearrangement uses TRBV9 and TRBJ2-2, with TRBD2 as a possible D gene (5 bases). CDR1 and CDR2 (germline): SGDLS, YYNGEE. This CDR3 has 15 amino acids. The V and J ends lost 2 bases and 0 bases respectively, with 8 bases between them. CDR3 loop: CASSVGGSNTGELFF. The CDR3 region has the DNA TGTGCCAGCAGCGTCGGCGGGTCGAACACCGGGGAGCTGTTTTTT.

This clonotype appeared many times. The chain has TRBV5-1 and TRBJ2-7; 11 bases agree with TRBD2. V dropped 4 bases and J dropped 3; count of bases not matched to a gene: 6. Germline assignment: CDR1 SGHRS and CDR2 YFSETQ. CDR3 length equals 15 residues. The CDR3 loop is CASSQPGLAGYEQYF. The CDR3 DNA reads TGCGCCAGCAGCCAACCAGGACTAGCGGGCTACGAGCAGTACTTC. Filled out from reference TRBV5-1 and TRBJ2-7, the complete variable domain reads KAGVTQTPRYLIKTRGQQVTLSCSPISGHRSVSWYQQTPGQGLQFLFEYFSETQRNKGNFPGRFSGRQFSNSRSEMNVSTLELGDSALYLCASSQPGLAGYEQYFGPGTRLTVT.

A single count supports this clonotype. A read error may be the cause here, since a much bigger clone is one base away. This chain links TRBV4-3 with TRBJ2-7; D is perhaps TRBD1 (7 bases). CDR1 and CDR2 (germline): LGHNA, YSLEER. The CDR3 covers 15 residues. V was clipped by 2 bases and J by 3 bases, with 14 bases between them. The CDR3 protein is CASSQHRQGGYEQYV. The CDR3 nucleotides are TGCGCCAGCAGCCAACACCGACAGGGAGGCTACGAGCAGTACGTC.

This clonotype occurred a few times. V is TRBV5-1 and J is TRBJ2-3; the match to TRBD1 covers 9 bases. The ends lost 1 base at V and 3 bases at J; junction bases unmatched: 6. The germline V gene has CDR1 SGHRS and CDR2 YFSETQ. This CDR3 spans 16 amino acids. The CDR3 DNA reads TGCGCCAGCAGCTTGCCCGACAGGGGGTTGACAGATACGCAGTATTTT. Protein sequence: CASSLPDRGLTDTQYF.

Ten or more counts support this clonotype. The V gene is TRBV5-1, the J gene TRBJ2-6; 7 nucleotides match TRBD1. The CDR3 length is 18 residues. After removal of 1 base from V and 0 bases from J, the junction contained 7 bases not matched to a gene. CDR1 SGHRS and CDR2 YFSETQ come from the germline V gene. In DNA form, the CDR3 reads TGCGCCAGCAGCTTGCCTGGGACAGCCCTCTCTGGGGCCAACGTCCTGACTTTC. Its translation: CASSLPGTALSGANVLTF.

The J gene is TRBJ1-1, the V gene TRBV4-1, with D tentatively TRBD1 (6 bases). Trimming removed 1 base from V and 5 bases from J, with 11 bases in between. In germline, CDR1 is MGHRA, CDR2 YSYEKL. The CDR3 has 14 residues. CDR3 DNA sequence: TGCGCCAGCAGCCAAGGAGGGGGGGAGACTGAAGCTTTCTTT. This gives the protein CASSQGGGETEAFF.

Note on this clonotype: This may stem from a read error, because a much larger clone lies one nucleotide away. The chain is built from TRBV6-2 or TRBV6-3 and TRBJ2-1, with unresolved D. The J call may be wrong; the DNA end is better matched by TRBJ2-7. This CDR3 comprises 14 residues. Germline CDR1 is MNHEY and CDR2 is SVGEGT. The CDR3 spells CASSYSAPYNEQYF. CDR3 DNA: TGTGCCAGCAGTTACTCGGCCCCATACAATGAGCAGTACTTC.

A word on this clonotype: A single base separates this from a much larger clone, so it may be a read error. The rearrangement uses TRBV5-4 and TRBJ2-1; TRBD2 aligns across 8 bases. The length of the CDR3 is 15 residues. Looked up from germline, CDR1 is SGHNT and CDR2 is YYREEE (reference sequence). CDR3 residues: CAGSLAVAGYNEQFF. The CDR3 coding sequence is TGTGCCGGCAGCTTGGCGGTAGCGGGGTACAATGAGCAGTTCTTC.

This clonotype occurred many times. The rearrangement links TRBV9 to TRBJ2-5, with 7 positions matching TRBD2. CDR3 length: 14 amino acids. Trimming took 4 bases from V and 6 from J; bases not matched to a gene: 9. Germline V gives CDR1 SGDLS, CDR2 YYNGEE. The CDR3 bases are TGTGCCAGCAGCCGTGCGGGAGCCCCCCAGACCCAGTACTTC. Amino acids: CASSRAGAPQTQYF.

There are many counts of this clonotype. The CDR3 DNA follows: TGTGCCAGCAGCCCGTTAAGGAACGAGCAGTACTTC. The encoded protein is CASSPLRNEQYF. The rearrangement joins TRBV16 to TRBJ2-7, with D unclear. The CDR3 loop spans 12 amino acids. The germline V gene has CDR1 KGHSY and CDR2 FQNENV. The V and J ends lost 4 bases and 5 bases respectively, with 9 bases between them.

This clonotype was detected many times. The chain combines TRBV29-1 with TRBJ1-2; no clear D. The CDR3 covers 17 residues. CDR1 and CDR2 from the germline V gene are SQVTM and ANQGSEA. V was cut by 2 bases and J by 3 bases, with 22 bases left in between. The CDR3 DNA reads as TGCAGCGTTGAATATCCTTCCCGCTCCCGGGCTTACTATGGCTACACCTTC. Translated: CSVEYPSRSRAYYGYTF.

This clonotype was seen at least ten times. The rearrangement uses TRBV6-1 and TRBJ2-4, with unresolved D. Trimming removed 9 bases at V and 0 bases at J, with 9 bases between. Germline CDR1 is MNHNS and CDR2 is SASEGT. CDR3 length: 13 amino acids. The CDR3 nucleotides read TGTGCCAGTAGTCGCATAGCCAAAAACATTCAGTACTTC. Translated: CASSRIAKNIQYF.

The sample holds many counts of this clonotype. V is TRBV9 and J is TRBJ2-1; D is perhaps TRBD1 or TRBD2 (6 bases each). Germline CDR1 SGDLS, CDR2 YYNGEE. This CDR3 contains 15 residues. V gave up 0 bases and J gave up 5 bases, with 12 bases separating them. CDR3 protein: CASSVVLGGHNEQFF. CDR3 coding DNA: TGTGCCAGCAGCGTAGTCTTGGGGGGCCACAATGAGCAGTTCTTC.

This clonotype has a count of ten or more. The chain employs TRBV28 and TRBJ2-7, with 10 bases matching TRBD2. In germline, CDR1 is MDHEN, CDR2 SYDVKM. J was trimmed by 3 bases and V by 9 bases; bases with no gene match: 11. The CDR3 runs to 15 residues. CDR3 protein: CASRRTSGVYYEQYF. Here the CDR3 DNA reads TGTGCCAGTAGGAGAACTAGCGGGGTTTACTACGAGCAGTACTTC.

This clonotype was found a few times. V gene TRBV10-3 combines with J gene TRBJ1-1, with a tentative D call TRBD1 (6 bases). CDR1 is ENHRY and CDR2 is SYGVKD in the germline V gene. Trimming pared 3 bases from V and 11 bases from J, leaving 13 bases between. The CDR3 has 12 amino acids. The CDR3 DNA sequence: TGTGCCATCAGTGATTGGGGGGCCGGGGCTTTCTTT. It is translated as CAISDWGAGAFF.

Comment on this clonotype: It may be a read error: a sequence one base away is much more abundant. The rearrangement joins TRBV20-1 to TRBJ2-1, with D uncertain. Germline V gene lookup returns CDR1 DFQATT and CDR2 SNEGSKA (reference sequence). The CDR3 is 12 residues long. This chain's CDR3 is CSARLSLDDQFF. CDR3 nucleotide sequence: TGCAGTGCTAGATTATCCCTGGATGACCAGTTCTTC.

This clonotype has only a few counts. The chain links TRBV6-9 to TRBJ1-2; 9 positions agree with TRBD1. V dropped 4 bases and J dropped 4; count of bases not matched to a gene: 10. CDR3 length: 16 residues. In germline, CDR1 is MNHGY, CDR2 SVAAGI. CDR3 amino acids: CASSFHRDRAGYGYTF. The CDR3 nucleotides read TGTGCCAGCAGTTTCCACCGGGACAGGGCAGGCTATGGCTACACCTTC.